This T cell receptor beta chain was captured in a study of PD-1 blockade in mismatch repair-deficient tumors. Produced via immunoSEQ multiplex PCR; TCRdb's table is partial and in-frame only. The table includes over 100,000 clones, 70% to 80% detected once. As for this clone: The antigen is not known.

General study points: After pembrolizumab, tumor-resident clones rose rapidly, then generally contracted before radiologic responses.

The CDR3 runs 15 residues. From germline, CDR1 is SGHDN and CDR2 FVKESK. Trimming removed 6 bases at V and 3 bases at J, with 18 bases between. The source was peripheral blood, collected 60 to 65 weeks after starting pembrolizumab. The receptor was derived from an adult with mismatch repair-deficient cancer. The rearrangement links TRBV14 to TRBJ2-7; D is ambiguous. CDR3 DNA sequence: TGTGCCAGCAGTAGTTCCGCAGCCCCACACTACGAGCAGTACTTC. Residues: CASSSSAAPHYEQYF.